The 16 T cell receptor beta chains listed next were all sequenced from one sample in a study of PD-L1 blockade in urothelial cancer. Data came from immunoSEQ multiplex PCR; TCRdb stores just in-frame clones and leaves some out. The data show tens of thousands of clones, 75% to 90% seen once. The time point here: pretreatment peripheral blood. The starting material was PBMCs, obtained around atezolizumab (anti-PD-L1) treatment. All receptors come from a man aged 60 to 69 with urothelial cancer.

The chain couples TRBV5-5 to TRBJ1-2; TRBD1 matches at 12 bases. The CDR3 has 15 amino acids. The V gene end was trimmed by 0 bases and the J gene end by 7 bases; junction bases not matched to a gene: 4. Germline CDR1 is SGHKS and CDR2 is YYEKEE (reference sequence). In DNA, the CDR3 is TGTGCCAGCAGCTTGGAAGGGACAGGGGGCTTTGGCTACACCTTC. It codes for CASSLEGTGGFGYTF.

This clone was detected once. The J gene is TRBJ1-1, the V gene TRBV28; 7 nucleotides agree with TRBD1. V shed 6 bases and J 4 bases; nucleotides not matched to a gene: 14. Germline CDR1 and CDR2: MDHEN and SYDVKM. The CDR3 contains 16 residues. The CDR3 sequence is CASRGTVGPLGTEAFF. Written as DNA, the CDR3 is TGTGCCAGCAGGGGGACAGTAGGCCCCTTGGGCACTGAAGCTTTCTTT.

V and J are TRBV6-6 and TRBJ1-6; the match to TRBD1 covers 8 bases. The ends lost 6 bases at V and 5 bases at J; junction bases unmatched: 3. CDR1 is MNHNY and CDR2 is SVGAGI in the germline V gene (reference sequence). There are 14 residues in the CDR3. CDR3 amino acids: CASSRGQDNSPLHF. As DNA, the CDR3 is TGTGCCAGCAGCCGGGGACAGGATAATTCACCCCTCCACTTT.

This chain links TRBV28 with TRBJ1-2; 7 positions agree with TRBD1. CDR1 is MDHEN, CDR2 SYDVKM, per germline. V shed 6 bases and J 1 base; nucleotides not matched to a gene: 2. The CDR3 runs to 13 residues. In nucleotides, the CDR3 is TGTGCCAGCAGGAGGGACAGTAACTATGGCTACACCTTC. This codes for CASRRDSNYGYTF.

The chain links TRBV7-9 to TRBJ2-1; perhaps TRBD2 as D (6 bases). The CDR3 consists of 14 residues. Germline CDR1 SEHNR, CDR2 FQNEAQ (reference sequence). The V gene lost 5 bases and the J gene lost 6 bases, with 14 bases spanning the gap. The CDR3 loop is CASSPLGGLNEQFF. The CDR3 bases are TGTGCCAGCAGCCCCCTCGGAGGGCTCAATGAGCAGTTCTTC.

The J gene is TRBJ2-3, the V gene TRBV5-1; 8 nucleotides match TRBD1. The CDR3 sequence is 15 residues long. The ends lost 5 bases at V and 1 base at J; junction bases unmatched: 6. The germline gives CDR1 SGHRS, CDR2 YFSETQ. CDR3 bases: TGCGCCAGCAGAGAGACAGGGGAAGGCACAGATACGCAGTATTTT. Translating it yields CASRETGEGTDTQYF.

The CDR3 loop reads CASSPQTGRAETQYF. CDR3 bases: TGTGCCAGCAGCCCTCAAACAGGGAGGGCGGAGACCCAGTACTTC. The V gene is TRBV5-4, the J gene TRBJ2-5; perhaps TRBD2 as D (7 bases). There are 15 residues in the CDR3. The V and J ends lost 4 bases and 5 bases respectively, with 18 bases between them. Germline V gene data show CDR1 as SGHNT and CDR2 as YYREEE (reference sequence).

The gene calls are TRBV4-3 and TRBJ1-5; D is ambiguous. The V end was cut by 2 bases, the J end by 2 bases, with 10 bases between. This CDR3 comprises 15 residues. In germline, CDR1 is LGHNA, CDR2 YSLEER. The CDR3 protein is CASSQILRGNQPQHF. CDR3 bases: TGCGCCAGCAGCCAAATTCTGAGGGGCAATCAGCCCCAGCATTTT.

In its sample, this clone was seen a few times. V is TRBV30 and J is TRBJ1-4; D unclear. The CDR3 has 13 residues. The germline V gene encodes CDR1 GTSNPN and CDR2 SVGIG (reference sequence). CDR3 amino acids: CAHRSERNEKLFF. The CDR3 region has the DNA TGTGCTCACCGCTCCGAGCGGAATGAAAAACTGTTTTTT.

This sequence joins TRBV10-1 and TRBJ2-1; 8 nucleotides line up with TRBD2. This CDR3 region has 14 residues. The germline gives CDR1 WNHNN, CDR2 SYGVQD (reference sequence). Trimming took 5 bases from V and 1 from J; bases not matched to a gene: 1. The CDR3 sequence: CASSPGGSYNEQFF. The CDR3 bases are TGCGCCAGCAGTCCGGGGGGGTCCTACAATGAGCAGTTCTTC.

The V and J genes are TRBV5-6 and TRBJ2-5, with 15 nucleotides matching TRBD2. V lost 4 bases and J lost 0; bases outside the gene matches: 4. CDR3 length: 17 amino acids. Germline V gene lookup returns CDR1 SGHDT and CDR2 YYEEEE. The CDR3 sequence is CASSAGLAGGYQETQYF. CDR3 DNA sequence: TGTGCCAGCAGCGCCGGACTAGCGGGAGGGTACCAAGAGACCCAGTACTTC.

The gene calls are TRBV7-9 and TRBJ2-7; 8 bases fit TRBD1. Germline V gene data show CDR1 as SEHNR and CDR2 as FQNEAQ (reference sequence). Unmatched junction bases numbered 8, after V lost 5 bases and J lost 2 bases. This CDR3 is 15 amino acids long. CDR3 nucleotide sequence: TGTGCCAGCAGCCAAGAGGACAGGGCGGCCTACGAGCAGTACTTC. As protein: CASSQEDRAAYEQYF.

The chain couples TRBV27 to TRBJ2-7; no clear D gene. The germline V gene has CDR1 MNHEY and CDR2 SMNVEV (reference sequence). V lost 7 bases and J 2 bases, leaving 12 bases between the germline ends. The CDR3 is 13 residues long. CDR3 sequence (DNA): TGTGCCAGCAAATCCGGGTGGCCCTACGAGCAGTACTTC. Translated: CASKSGWPYEQYF.

The CDR3 nucleotides are TGTGCCACCAGCGGACCGGGACAGAGGAACACTGAAGCTTTCTTT. This encodes CATSGPGQRNTEAFF. The gene calls are TRBV15 and TRBJ1-1; 7 nucleotides match TRBD1. The CDR3 runs to 15 residues. The germline V gene has CDR1 LNHNV and CDR2 YYDKDF (reference sequence). After removal of 5 bases from V and 1 base from J, the junction contained 7 bases not matched to a gene.

The genes are TRBV5-4 and TRBJ2-3, with TRBD2 as a possible D gene (5 bases). Per germline, CDR1 SGHNT and CDR2 YYREEE (reference sequence). Trimming cost V 3 bases and J 5 bases, with 10 bases left between them. The CDR3 contains 13 residues. CDR3 bases: TGTGCCAGCAGCTCGGACTTCAAAGATACGCAGTATTTT. Amino acid sequence: CASSSDFKDTQYF.

This clone has just one count. The CDR3 region has the DNA TGTGCCAGCAGTGAATTAGGGACTGTGAACACCGGGGAGCTGTTTTTT. This codes for CASSELGTVNTGELFF. The chain combines TRBV2 with TRBJ2-2; a weak D match, TRBD2 (6 bases). Trimming stripped 2 bases from V and 1 base from J, with 11 bases between. The CDR3 is 16 residues long. Germline V gene sequence: CDR1 SNHLY, CDR2 FYNNEI.